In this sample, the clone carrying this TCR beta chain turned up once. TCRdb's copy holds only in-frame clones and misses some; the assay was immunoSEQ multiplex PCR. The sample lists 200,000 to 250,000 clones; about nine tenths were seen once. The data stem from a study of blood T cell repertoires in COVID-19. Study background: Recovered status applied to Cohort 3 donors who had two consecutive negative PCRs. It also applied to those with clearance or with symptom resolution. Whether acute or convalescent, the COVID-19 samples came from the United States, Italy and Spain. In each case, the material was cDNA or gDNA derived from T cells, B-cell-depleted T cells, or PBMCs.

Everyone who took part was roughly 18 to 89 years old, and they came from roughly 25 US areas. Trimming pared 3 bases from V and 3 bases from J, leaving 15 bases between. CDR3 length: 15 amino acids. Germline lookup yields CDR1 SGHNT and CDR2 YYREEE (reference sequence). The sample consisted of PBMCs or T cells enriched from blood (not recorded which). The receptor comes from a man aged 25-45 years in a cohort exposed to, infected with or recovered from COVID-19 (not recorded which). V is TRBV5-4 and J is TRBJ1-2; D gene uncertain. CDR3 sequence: CASSSRMGSYYGYTF. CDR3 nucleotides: TGTGCCAGCAGCTCGCGTATGGGGAGCTACTATGGCTACACCTTC. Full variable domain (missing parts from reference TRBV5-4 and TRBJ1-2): ETGVTQSPTHLIKTRGQQVTLRCSSQSGHNTVSWYQQALGQGPQFIFQYYREEENGRGNFPPRFSGLQFPNYSSELNVNALELDDSALYLCASSSRMGSYYGYTFGSGTRLTVV.